These 5 T cell receptor beta chains were sequenced from one sample in a study of long-term antiretroviral therapy in people with HIV. Survey-level immunoSEQ v3.0 assays were run. Here immunoSEQ multiplex PCR was the method, and the copy in TCRdb shows in-frame clones only, minus some. The sample shows 25,000 to 30,000 clones, approximately 80% of them seen only once. The sample consisted of unsorted PBMCs, taken about 2.7 years after starting antiretroviral therapy. Source of these receptors: a man aged 30-40 years with HIV.

This chain uses TRBV10-3 with TRBJ2-7, with no clear D. The CDR3 contains 13 residues. V was trimmed by 0 bases and J by 1 base, leaving 4 bases between them. Per the germline V gene, CDR1 is ENHRY and CDR2 is SYGVKD. In DNA, the CDR3 is TGTGCCATCAGTGAGTCTGCGTCCTACGAGCAGTACTTC. Its protein product is CAISESASYEQYF.

This clone was seen a single time. The chain is built from TRBV28 and TRBJ1-6; 8 bases align to TRBD1. The V segment lost 8 bases and the J segment 13 bases; nucleotides outside the gene matches: 10. Germline CDR1 reads MDHEN; CDR2 reads SYDVKM. The CDR3 spans 13 residues. The chain's CDR3 is CASCETGEPPLHF. The CDR3 DNA reads TGTGCCAGCTGTGAGACAGGGGAACCCCCCCTCCACTTT.

The chain carries TRBV28 and TRBJ1-5; D gene ambiguous. The CDR3 runs to 16 residues. With 4 bases removed from V and 0 bases from J, the gap between germline ends came to 13 bases. CDR1 and CDR2 from the germline V gene are MDHEN and SYDVKM. The CDR3 DNA reads TGTGCCAGCAGTTCCCCGGCAGATTATAGCAATCAGCCCCAGCATTTT. This gives the protein CASSSPADYSNQPQHF.

The chain recombines TRBV5-1 with TRBJ2-5, with 15 bases that match TRBD2. The CDR3 runs to 17 residues. Germline-derived CDR1 and CDR2 are SGHRS and YFSETQ. The J segment lost 4 bases and the V segment lost 3 bases, leaving 7 bases of the junction unmatched. The CDR3 nucleotides are TGCGCCAGCAGCTCCTCTGGACTAGCGGGGGGGCTAGAGACCCAGTACTTC. Translating it yields CASSSSGLAGGLETQYF.

This rearrangement joins TRBV19 to TRBJ1-6, with TRBD1 matching over 10 bases. The germline gives CDR1 LNHDA, CDR2 SQIVND (reference sequence). Trimming cost V 3 bases and J 6 bases; bases outside gene matches: 2. The CDR3 is made up of 15 amino acids. CDR3 sequence reads: CASSIGQGVNSPLHF. CDR3 DNA: TGTGCCAGTAGTATTGGACAGGGGGTTAATTCACCCCTCCACTTT.